This TCR beta chain was captured by sequencing in a study of shared clonotypes between healthy human individuals. Healthy adults negative for HIV, lacking recent acute infections or vaccinations, served as donors. Naive CD4+ cells were CD45RA-selected; the remaining cells were memory. Authors' analysis steps: Junction-only sequences produced by ImmunoSEQ had no quality scores, so filtering differed. Data came from immunoSEQ multiplex PCR; TCRdb stores just in-frame clones and leaves some out. V and J calls plus clone size are reproduced from that table; the DNA served to infer D and trimming. The sample consists of 2.5 million or so clones, approximately 94% of them appearing once. Germline V gene data show CDR1 as SGHVS and CDR2 as FQNEAQ. The CDR3 has 16 amino acids. The V end lost 5 bases, the J end lost 4 bases, and 18 bases lay between the germline ends.

Input material: naive CD4+ T cells sorted from blood. The subset here: CD45RA+ positively selected. The clonotype originates from a man younger than 35 in good health. The genes are TRBV7-8 and TRBJ1-3; D not resolved. CDR3 residues: CASSKERPRTGNTIYF. DNA of the CDR3: TGTGCCAGCAGCAAGGAACGACCGCGAACGGGAAACACCATATATTTT.